A single sample gave rise to the 26 T cell receptor beta chains below, sequenced in a study of OX40 agonist ivuxolimab in advanced cancers. Sequencing used immunoSEQ multiplex PCR; TCRdb keeps in-frame clones, though not all of them. The sample has around 51,000 clones, 70% to 80% seen once; the top ten hold around 2%. Specimen: CD4+ or CD8+ T cells sorted from blood, collected in a trial of the OX40 agonist ivuxolimab. The receptor source for this set is an adult with an advanced solid tumor such as melanoma, head and neck, liver or kidney cancer.

V and J are TRBV10-3 and TRBJ2-1; 8 bases map to TRBD2. After removal of 6 bases from V and 5 bases from J, the junction contained 9 bases not matched to a gene. This CDR3 comprises 15 residues. The germline gives CDR1 ENHRY, CDR2 SYGVKD. CDR3 region: CAIRGDGGGHNEQFF. The DNA of the CDR3 is TGTGCCATCAGGGGAGACGGGGGGGGACACAATGAGCAGTTCTTC.

The V call is TRBV18, the J call TRBJ1-6; TRBD1 matches at 8 bases. The CDR3 is 14 amino acids. Germline values: CDR1 KGHSH, CDR2 LQKENI. Unmatched junction bases numbered 5, after V lost 3 bases and J lost 10 bases. The chain's CDR3 is CASSPTGEDSPLHF. The CDR3 nucleotides read TGTGCCAGCTCACCGACAGGGGAGGACTCACCCCTCCACTTT. The variable domain in full, completed from reference TRBV18 and TRBJ1-6, reads NAGVMQNPRHLVRRRGQEARLRCSPMKGHSHVYWYRQLPEEGLKFMVYLQKENIIDESGMPKERFSAEFPKEGPSILRIQQVVRGDSAAYFCASSPTGEDSPLHFGNGTRLTVT.

The J gene is TRBJ2-1, the V gene TRBV5-6, with unresolved D. Germline values: CDR1 SGHDT, CDR2 YYEEEE. CDR3 length equals 12 residues. The germline V and J ends were trimmed by 3 bases and 10 bases, with 11 bases remaining between them. CDR3 residues: CASSSLPGEQFF. The DNA for the CDR3 is TGTGCCAGCAGCTCCCTCCCCGGGGAGCAGTTCTTC.

This clone was counted between two and nine times. This chain joins TRBV7-6 and TRBJ2-5, with D perhaps given as TRBD1 or TRBD2 (5 bases each). Germline V gene lookup returns CDR1 SGHVS and CDR2 FNYEAQ. This CDR3 is built from 14 residues. The V end was cut by 4 bases, the J end by 1 base, with 10 bases between. In nucleotides, the CDR3 is TGTGCCAGCAGCTCGGGACGCACCCAAGAGACCCAGTACTTC. The encoded protein is CASSSGRTQETQYF.

This clone was observed once. V gene TRBV18 combines with J gene TRBJ1-4; 7 bases are a match to TRBD1. The germline gives CDR1 KGHSH, CDR2 LQKENI. This CDR3 is 15 amino acids long. V shed 3 bases, J shed 5 bases, and the junction held 6 bases outside the gene matches. CDR3 sequence reads: CASSPKQGQNEKLFF. CDR3 DNA: TGTGCCAGCTCACCGAAACAGGGGCAAAATGAAAAACTGTTTTTT.

The V and J genes are TRBV30 and TRBJ1-2, with D perhaps TRBD1 (5 bases). V lost 4 bases and J 4 bases, leaving 16 bases between the germline ends. Germline CDR1 GTSNPN, CDR2 SVGIG (reference sequence). The CDR3 covers 14 residues. The CDR3 spells CAWNPGTWRYGYTF. DNA of the CDR3: TGTGCCTGGAACCCAGGGACCTGGCGCTATGGCTACACCTTC.

J is TRBJ2-3 and V is TRBV9; D ambiguous. CDR1 SGDLS and CDR2 YYNGEE come from the germline V gene. Between the trimmed V and J ends, which lost 4 bases and 5 bases, there was a span of 17 bases. This CDR3 has 15 residues. In DNA form, the CDR3 reads TGTGCCAGCAGCCCTTCGCTTTCTCTTGTAGATACGCAGTATTTT. Its translation: CASSPSLSLVDTQYF.

The chain uses TRBV19 and TRBJ1-5, with 12 positions matching TRBD1. Germline CDR1 LNHDA, CDR2 SQIVND (reference sequence). The ends lost 2 bases at V and 13 bases at J; junction bases unmatched: 9. This CDR3 has 15 amino acids. The chain's CDR3 is CASSITGTGGAGQHF. In nucleotides, the CDR3 is TGTGCCAGTAGTATAACCGGGACAGGGGGCGCGGGACAGCATTTT.

J is TRBJ2-1 and V is TRBV5-1, with D tentatively TRBD1 or TRBD2 (6 bases each). CDR1 is SGHRS and CDR2 is YFSETQ in the germline V gene. This CDR3 is built from 15 residues. V lost 4 bases and J 0 bases, leaving 11 bases between the germline ends. The CDR3 here is CASSLGGSSYNEQFF. The CDR3 DNA sequence: TGCGCCAGCAGCCTAGGGGGGAGCTCCTACAATGAGCAGTTCTTC.

This chain connects TRBV7-2 to TRBJ1-5; D is ambiguous. CDR1 and CDR2 from the germline V gene are SGHTA and FQGNSA. Trimming removed 4 bases from V and 1 base from J, with 11 bases in between. The CDR3 runs to 15 residues. The CDR3 region has the DNA TGTGCCAGCAGCTCCAGGACGGGGAGCAATCAGCCCCAGCATTTT. Translating it yields CASSSRTGSNQPQHF.

This chain links TRBV11-2 with TRBJ2-5, with TRBD2 as a possible D gene (6 bases). The CDR3 is made up of 15 amino acids. Germline V gene sequence: CDR1 SGHAT, CDR2 FQNNGV. V dropped 1 base and J dropped 4 bases, with 13 bases sitting between them. Here the CDR3 DNA reads TGTGCCAGCAGCTTAGTAATGGGGGGACCAGAGACCCAGTACTTC. Translating it yields CASSLVMGGPETQYF.

The rearrangement links TRBV2 to TRBJ1-5; weak D call: TRBD1 (5 bases). Germline CDR1 reads SNHLY; CDR2 reads FYNNEI. The CDR3 has 15 residues. V dropped 6 bases and J dropped 2 bases, with 14 bases sitting between them. CDR3 sequence: CASSANGGRNQPQHF. The DNA of the CDR3 is TGTGCCAGCAGCGCGAACGGGGGACGCAATCAGCCCCAGCATTTT. Looking up the rest from reference TRBV2 and TRBJ1-5 gives the full variable domain: EPEVTQTPSHQVTQMGQEVILRCVPISNHLYFYWYRQILGQKVEFLVSFYNNEISEKSEIFDDQFSVERPDGSNFTLKIRSTKLEDSAMYFCASSANGGRNQPQHFGDGTRLSIL.

This chain links TRBV6-5 with TRBJ1-5, with 8 bases fitting TRBD1. The J segment lost 2 bases and the V segment lost 5 bases, leaving 2 bases of the junction unmatched. CDR1 is MNHEY, CDR2 SVGAGI, per germline. This CDR3 spans 14 amino acids. The CDR3, as DNA: TGTGCCAGCAGTCTACAGGGGGGCAATCAGCCCCAGCATTTT. This gives the protein CASSLQGGNQPQHF.

This clone is a singleton in its sample. V is TRBV5-4 and J is TRBJ1-4, with no clear D. Germline CDR1 SGHNT, CDR2 YYREEE (reference sequence). The CDR3 runs 13 residues. Trimming pared 0 bases from V and 4 bases from J, leaving 4 bases between. CDR3 sequence reads: CASSLGVNEKLFF. For the CDR3, the DNA is TGTGCCAGCAGCTTGGGAGTTAATGAAAAACTGTTTTTT.

Notes on this clone: The identical CDR3 is also encoded by other nucleotide sequences in the sample. This chain connects TRBV2 to TRBJ2-7, with 7 bases aligning to TRBD2. From germline, CDR1 is SNHLY and CDR2 FYNNEI. V lost 4 bases and J lost 0; bases outside the gene matches: 3. This CDR3 spans 14 amino acids. In DNA form, the CDR3 reads TGTGCCAGCAGTGGCGGGAGTAGCTCCTACGAGCAGTACTTC. Its protein product is CASSGGSSSYEQYF.

This chain connects TRBV7-8 to TRBJ1-2, with TRBD1 matching over 10 bases. Germline CDR1 and CDR2: SGHVS and FQNEAQ. The CDR3 runs 18 residues. V lost 0 bases to trimming and J lost 4 bases; unmatched junction nucleotides: 11. CDR3 sequence: CASSLAFDRGLDLYGYTF. CDR3 DNA sequence: TGTGCCAGCAGCTTAGCTTTTGACAGGGGGCTCGACCTCTATGGCTACACCTTC. Full variable domain (rest looked up from reference TRBV7-8 and TRBJ1-2): GAGVSQSPRYKVAKRGQDVALRCDPISGHVSLFWYQQALGQGPEFLTYFQNEAQLDKSGLPSDRFFAERPEGSVSTLKIQRTQQEDSAVYLCASSLAFDRGLDLYGYTFGSGTRLTVV.

Points on this clone: At one of its ends the junction is not consistent with the germline gene, which may arise from a read error. V and J are TRBV10-1 and TRBJ2-2; D not certain. CDR3 length: 14 amino acids. The germline V gene has CDR1 WNHNN and CDR2 SYGVQD (reference sequence). Here the CDR3 reads CASSEQTNAGELFF. Here the CDR3 DNA reads TGCGCCAGCAGTGAACAGACGAACGCCGGGGAGCTGTTTTTT.

The chain joins TRBV14 to TRBJ1-1, with 12 nucleotides matching TRBD1. J lost 4 bases, V lost 0 bases, and 6 bases had no gene match. CDR1 and CDR2 from the germline V gene are SGHDN and FVKESK. The CDR3 contains 17 residues. The CDR3 protein is CASSQDPGQGAGTEAFF. The CDR3 coding sequence is TGTGCCAGCAGCCAAGATCCGGGACAGGGGGCGGGCACTGAAGCTTTCTTT.

The chain employs TRBV7-8 and TRBJ1-1, with a weak D call TRBD1 (5 bases). The ends were cut back, 3 bases at V and 4 bases at J, with 12 bases in the middle. The CDR3 has 14 residues. CDR1 is SGHVS, CDR2 FQNEAQ, per germline. The CDR3 DNA reads as TGTGCCAGCAGCTTTGATCCCAGGGCCACTGAAGCTTTCTTT. As protein: CASSFDPRATEAFF.

J is TRBJ1-5 and V is TRBV6-6, with 7 bases matching TRBD1. Germline lookup yields CDR1 MNHNY and CDR2 SVGAGI (reference sequence). CDR3 length equals 13 residues. The ends lost 6 bases at V and 6 bases at J; junction bases unmatched: 5. The CDR3 region is CASSRQGGQPQHF. The CDR3 coding sequence is TGTGCCAGCAGCCGACAGGGCGGTCAGCCCCAGCATTTT.

The chain uses TRBV21-1 and TRBJ1-1; the table's D call, TRBD1, was not checked against the DNA. TRBV21-1 is tagged as a pseudogene. The CDR3 runs to 14 residues. The CDR3 bases are TGTGCCAGCAGCAGGGGCACAGGGAACACTGAAGCTTTCTTT. Its protein is CASSRGTGNTEAFF.

CDR3 in amino acids: CASSLVLGEKLFF. In DNA form, the CDR3 reads TGTGCCAGCAGCTTAGTATTGGGTGAAAAACTGTTTTTT. The chain joins TRBV7-8 to TRBJ1-4; D is unresolved. V was clipped by 1 base and J by 7 bases, with 7 bases between them. This CDR3 is built from 13 residues. The germline V gene has CDR1 SGHVS and CDR2 FQNEAQ.

The rearrangement uses TRBV11-2 and TRBJ2-1; 12 bases align to TRBD2. The germline gives CDR1 SGHAT, CDR2 FQNNGV. There are 15 residues in the CDR3. V was pared by 6 bases and J by 5 bases, with 5 bases of the junction left unmatched. CDR3 sequence reads: CASRLAGGSHNEQFF. CDR3 DNA sequence: TGTGCCAGCAGACTAGCGGGAGGAAGTCACAATGAGCAGTTCTTC. Looking up the rest from reference TRBV11-2 and TRBJ2-1 gives the full variable domain: EAGVAQSPRYKIIEKRQSVAFWCNPISGHATLYWYQQILGQGPKLLIQFQNNGVVDDSQLPKDRFSAERLKGVDSTLKIQPAKLEDSAVYLCASRLAGGSHNEQFFGPGTRLTVL.

The chain has TRBV27 and TRBJ2-7, with 7 nucleotides matching TRBD1. V shed 8 bases and J 3 bases; nucleotides not matched to a gene: 4. Germline CDR1 is MNHEY and CDR2 is SMNVEV (reference sequence). The CDR3 has 12 amino acids. CDR3 bases: TGTGCCAGCCGAGACAGGGTCTACGAGCAGTACTTC. Its translation: CASRDRVYEQYF.

The chain uses TRBV7-9 and TRBJ1-2; a possible D gene is TRBD1 (5 bases). Germline V gene data show CDR1 as SEHNR and CDR2 as FQNEAQ (reference sequence). The CDR3 has 15 amino acids. Trimming took 5 bases from V and 4 from J, leaving 17 bases between them. CDR3 region: CASSDEEGLGYGYTF. CDR3 DNA sequence: TGTGCCAGCAGCGATGAGGAGGGGCTAGGCTATGGCTACACCTTC.

The rearrangement uses TRBV5-6 and TRBJ1-5; no clear D. The CDR3 sequence is 16 residues long. Germline assignment: CDR1 SGHDT and CDR2 YYEEEE. V lost 3 bases and J lost 0, with 13 bases in between. Here the CDR3 reads CASSWAGSDSNQPQHF. The CDR3 nucleotides are TGTGCCAGCAGCTGGGCCGGTTCAGATAGCAATCAGCCCCAGCATTTT.